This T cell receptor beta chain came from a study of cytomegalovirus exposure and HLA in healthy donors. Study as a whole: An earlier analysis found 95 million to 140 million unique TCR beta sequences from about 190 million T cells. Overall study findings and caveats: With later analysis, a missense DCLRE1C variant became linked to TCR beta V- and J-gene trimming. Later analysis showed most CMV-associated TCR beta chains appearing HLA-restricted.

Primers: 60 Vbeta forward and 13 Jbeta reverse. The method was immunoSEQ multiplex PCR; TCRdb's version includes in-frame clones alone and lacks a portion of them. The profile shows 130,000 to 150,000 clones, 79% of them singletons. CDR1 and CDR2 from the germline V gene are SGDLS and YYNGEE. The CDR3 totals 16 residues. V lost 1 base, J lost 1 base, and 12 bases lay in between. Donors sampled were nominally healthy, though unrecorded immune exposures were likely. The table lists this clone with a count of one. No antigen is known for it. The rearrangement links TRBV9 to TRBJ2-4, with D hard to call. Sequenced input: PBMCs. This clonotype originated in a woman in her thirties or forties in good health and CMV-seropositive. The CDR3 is CASSVSAQDAKNIQYF. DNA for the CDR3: TGTGCCAGCAGCGTAAGTGCTCAGGATGCCAAAAACATTCAGTACTTC.